This T cell receptor (beta chain) was found in a study of shared clonotypes between healthy human individuals. About the research overall: The study used three CD4 naive, three CD4 memory, two CD8 naive and one CD8 memory plate per donor. Study-level points and caveats: It was observed that approximately 5% of naive CD4 clonotypes were shared across several donors. Generally, estimated richness proved larger in naive subsets than it did in memory subsets.

Genomic DNA of each subset was evenly split across several immunoSEQ plates. Clones were sequenced by immunoSEQ multiplex PCR, and TCRdb holds only the in-frame ones, with some missing. The sample has 2 million to 3 million clones, more than 85% seen once. Note on this clone: The target antigen is unknown.

CDR3 length: 15 residues. V lost 2 bases, J lost 3 bases, and 14 bases lay in between. In germline, CDR1 is SSHAT, CDR2 FNYEAQ (reference sequence). The source material was naive CD4+ T cells from PBMCs. Subset here: CD45RA+ positively selected. This TCR was sampled from a man younger than 35 in good health. Some clones in this sample may be carry-over from other donors' samples. This rearrangement joins TRBV7-7 to TRBJ2-7; tentative D call: TRBD1 (6 bases). In DNA form, the CDR3 reads TGTGCCAGCAGCTTAACCGGGACAATTCACTACGAGCAGTACTTC. This translates into CASSLTGTIHYEQYF.